Each of the 13 T cell receptor beta chains below was sequenced from the same sample in a study of prognosis after radiotherapy for stage I lung cancer. Researchers used two-round multiplex PCR to amplify TCR beta CDR3 starting from genomic DNA. Amplification in first-round PCR relied on primers specific to each TRBV and TRBJ gene. In TCRdb, the multiplex PCR reads were re-called with MiXCR into one record per CDR3 protein. The sample shows around 20,000 distinct CDR3 sequences, 45% to 70% of them seen only once. Sequencing used PBMCs, obtained before or after stereotactic body radiation therapy (not recorded which). These receptors all stem from a donor aged 50 or older with non-small cell lung cancer.

This clonotype occurred many times. The V and J genes are TRBV9 and TRBJ2-2; D gene unclear. This CDR3 comprises 16 residues. CDR1 is SGDLS, CDR2 YYNGEE, per germline. V was clipped by 0 bases and J by 7 bases, with 16 bases between them. This CDR3 reads CASSVDVSPRNGELFF. CDR3 DNA sequence: TGTGCCAGCAGCGTAGATGTCTCACCCCGGAACGGGGAGCTGTTTTTT.

This clonotype occurred many times. The V and J genes are TRBV10-3 and TRBJ1-1; 8 bases agree with TRBD1. This CDR3 is built from 15 residues. Germline CDR1 and CDR2: ENHRY and SYGVKD. V shed 2 bases and J 1 base; nucleotides not matched to a gene: 3. Written as DNA, the CDR3 is TGTGCCATCAGTGAGAGGGGACAGGCGAACACTGAAGCTTTCTTT. Amino acid sequence: CAISERGQANTEAFF.

The gene calls are TRBV11-2 and TRBJ2-3, with a weak D call TRBD1 (5 bases). Germline values: CDR1 SGHAT, CDR2 FQNNGV. The V gene lost 1 base and the J gene lost 4 bases, with 12 bases spanning the gap. The CDR3 runs 15 residues. Written as DNA, the CDR3 is TGTGCCAGCAGCTTAGTGGACACAGCCGCAGATACGCAGTATTTT. Its protein product is CASSLVDTAADTQYF.

Of note for this clonotype: One junction end does not reproduce the germline sequence, and a read error may be involved. The chain couples TRBV28 to TRBJ1-4, with TRBD1 identical over 9 bases. Germline CDR1 is MDHEN and CDR2 is SYDVKM. The CDR3 runs 15 residues. CDR3 DNA: TGTGCCAGCAGTTCCTACGGGACAGGGCGGGCTAGTGGTCTTTTT. This sequence encodes CASSSYGTGRASGLF. The whole variable domain, remainder taken from reference TRBV28 and TRBJ1-4, is DVKVTQSSRYLVKRTGEKVFLECVQDMDHENMFWYRQDPGLGLRLIYFSYDVKMKEKGDIPEGYSVSREKKERFSLILESASTNQTSMYLCASSSYGTGRASGLFGSGTQLSVL.

This clonotype appeared a few times. The V and J genes are TRBV6-5 and TRBJ1-2; D unclear. The CDR3 has 15 amino acids. V was trimmed by 0 bases and J by 3 bases, leaving 11 bases between them. Germline CDR1 reads MNHEY; CDR2 reads SVGAGI. CDR3 protein: CASSYSGQSYYGYTF. CDR3 bases: TGTGCCAGCAGTTACTCGGGCCAGAGTTACTATGGCTACACCTTC.

To note about this clonotype: A read error likely explains this, since a far larger clone differs by one base. J is TRBJ2-5 and V is TRBV28, with D possibly matching TRBD2 (6 bases). TRBJ2-1 matches the DNA end more closely, so the J call is doubtful. Germline CDR1 and CDR2: MDHEN and SYDVKM. This CDR3 is 14 amino acids long. The CDR3 sequence: CASIFSSGLVEQFF. CDR3 in DNA: TGTGCCAGCATCTTCAGTTCGGGACTTGTCGAGCAGTTCTTC.

In this sample, this clonotype is medium-sized. This chain uses TRBV28 with TRBJ1-2; TRBD1 agrees at 7 bases. Per the germline V gene, CDR1 is MDHEN and CDR2 is SYDVKM. J gave up 4 bases and V 4 bases, and 3 bases lay outside the gene matches. The CDR3 length is 13 residues. The CDR3 DNA follows: TGTGCCAGCAGTTCAACAGGGGTCTATGGCTACACCTTC. This translates into CASSSTGVYGYTF.

The chain has TRBV6-1 and TRBJ1-1; D gene ambiguous. V was trimmed by 2 bases and J by 2 bases, leaving 12 bases between them. Germline V gene sequence: CDR1 MNHNS, CDR2 SASEGT. The CDR3 extends over 15 amino acids. CDR3: CASSEHGSPNTEAFF. CDR3 nucleotide sequence: TGTGCCAGCAGTGAACATGGCTCTCCCAACACTGAAGCTTTCTTT.

V is TRBV6-2 or TRBV6-3 and J is TRBJ2-7, with 8 bases fitting TRBD1. This CDR3 region has 15 residues. Trimming at V came to 8 bases and at J to 3 bases, leaving 12 bases not matched to a gene. The germline CDR1 and CDR2 sequences are MNHEY and SVGEGT. This CDR3 is CASELQGAKHYEQYF. For the CDR3, the DNA is TGTGCCAGCGAACTTCAGGGGGCTAAACACTACGAGCAGTACTTC.

In its sample, this clonotype is medium-sized (0.01 to 0.1%). The CDR3, as DNA: TGTGCCAGCAAGGGGGACAGGGCCTATGGCTACACCTTC. It codes for CASKGDRAYGYTF. The gene calls are TRBV6-1 and TRBJ1-2, with 9 bases lining up with TRBD1. Unmatched junction bases numbered 4, after V lost 7 bases and J lost 4 bases. This CDR3 is built from 13 residues. Germline V gene sequence: CDR1 MNHNS, CDR2 SASEGT.

The CDR3 DNA sequence: TGTGCCAACAGGCCCTCGGGACAGACCTATGGCTACACCTTC. Translation: CANRPSGQTYGYTF. The gene calls are TRBV12-3 or TRBV12-4 and TRBJ1-2, with TRBD1 matching 7 bases. The CDR3 contains 14 residues. The V and J ends lost 10 bases and 4 bases, in that order; junction bases with no gene match: 12.

This clonotype was seen ten or more times. The chain links TRBV30 to TRBJ2-1, with a weak D call TRBD2 (6 bases). With 5 bases removed from V and 4 bases from J, the gap between germline ends came to 12 bases. Germline lookup yields CDR1 GTSNPN and CDR2 SVGIG (reference sequence). The length of the CDR3 is 13 residues. The CDR3 loop reads CAWQVADYNEQFF. CDR3 in DNA: TGTGCCTGGCAAGTAGCGGATTACAATGAGCAGTTCTTC.

In nucleotides, the CDR3 is TGTGCCAGCAGCCCGACTAGCGGGGCCTCGGTCCCACCCGGGGAGCTGTTTTTT. Amino acid sequence: CASSPTSGASVPPGELFF. The V and J genes are TRBV12-3 or TRBV12-4 and TRBJ2-2; 11 bases line up with TRBD2. The trim removed 6 bases at V and 6 bases at J, leaving 15 bases unmatched. The CDR3 covers 18 residues.